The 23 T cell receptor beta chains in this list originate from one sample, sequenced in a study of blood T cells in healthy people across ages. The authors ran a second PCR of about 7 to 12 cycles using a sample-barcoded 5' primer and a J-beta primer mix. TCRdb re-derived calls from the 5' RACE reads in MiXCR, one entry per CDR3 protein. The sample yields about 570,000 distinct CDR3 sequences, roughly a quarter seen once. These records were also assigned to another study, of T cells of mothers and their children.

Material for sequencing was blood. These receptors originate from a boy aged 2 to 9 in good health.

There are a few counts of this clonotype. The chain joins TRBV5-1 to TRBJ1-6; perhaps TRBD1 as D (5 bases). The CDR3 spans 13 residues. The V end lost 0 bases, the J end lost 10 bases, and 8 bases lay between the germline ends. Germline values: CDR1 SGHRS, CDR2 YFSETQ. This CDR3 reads CASSLGDASPLHF. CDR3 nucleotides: TGCGCCAGCAGCTTGGGGGACGCGTCACCCCTCCACTTT.

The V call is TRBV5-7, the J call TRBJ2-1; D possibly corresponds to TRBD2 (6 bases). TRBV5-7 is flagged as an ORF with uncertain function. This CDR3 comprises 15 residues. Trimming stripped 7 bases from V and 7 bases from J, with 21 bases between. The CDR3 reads CASHRGRGLPNEQFF. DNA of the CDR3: TGTGCCAGCCACCGTGGTAGGGGACTGCCTAATGAGCAGTTCTTC.

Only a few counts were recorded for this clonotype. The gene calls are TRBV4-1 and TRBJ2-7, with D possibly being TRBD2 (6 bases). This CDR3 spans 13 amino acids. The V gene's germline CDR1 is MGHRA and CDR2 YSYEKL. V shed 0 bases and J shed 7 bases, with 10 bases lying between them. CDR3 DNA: TGCGCCAGCAGCCAAGATGGAGGGTGGGAGCAGTACTTC. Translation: CASSQDGGWEQYF.

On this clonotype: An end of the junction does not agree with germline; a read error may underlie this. CDR3 residues: CSTSPAGGNTGELFF. CDR3 sequence (DNA): TGCAGTACTAGCCCAGCGGGAGGGAACACCGGGGAGCTGTTTTTT. The J gene is TRBJ2-2, the V gene TRBV20-1, with 9 bases fitting TRBD2. CDR3 length equals 15 residues. The V gene's germline CDR1 is DFQATT and CDR2 SNEGSKA (reference sequence).

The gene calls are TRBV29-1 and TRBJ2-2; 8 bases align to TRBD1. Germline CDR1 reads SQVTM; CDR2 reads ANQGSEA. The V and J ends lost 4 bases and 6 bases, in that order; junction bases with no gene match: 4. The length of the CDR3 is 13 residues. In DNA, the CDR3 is TGCAGCGTTGGGACAGGGAGTTCCGGGGAGCTGTTTTTT. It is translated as CSVGTGSSGELFF.

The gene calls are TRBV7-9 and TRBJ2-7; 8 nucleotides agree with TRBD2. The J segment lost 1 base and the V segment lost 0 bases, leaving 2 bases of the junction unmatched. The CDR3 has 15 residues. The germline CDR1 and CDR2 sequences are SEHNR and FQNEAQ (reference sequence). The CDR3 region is CASSLAGGESYEQYF. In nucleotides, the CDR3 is TGTGCCAGCAGCTTAGCCGGGGGGGAGTCCTACGAGCAGTACTTC.

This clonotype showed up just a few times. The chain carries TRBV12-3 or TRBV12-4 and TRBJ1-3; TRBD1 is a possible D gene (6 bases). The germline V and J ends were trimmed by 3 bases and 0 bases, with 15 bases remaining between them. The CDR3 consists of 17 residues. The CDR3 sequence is CASSFATGRISGNTIYF. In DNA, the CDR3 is TGTGCCAGCAGTTTCGCGACAGGACGTATCTCTGGAAACACCATATATTTT.

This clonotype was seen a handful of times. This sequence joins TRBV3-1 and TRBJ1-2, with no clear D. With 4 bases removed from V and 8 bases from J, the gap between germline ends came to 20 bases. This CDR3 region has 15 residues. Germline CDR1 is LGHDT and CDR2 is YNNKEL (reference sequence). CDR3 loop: CASSPMRVGIRGYTF. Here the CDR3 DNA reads TGTGCCAGCAGCCCAATGAGGGTAGGGATTCGCGGCTACACCTTC.

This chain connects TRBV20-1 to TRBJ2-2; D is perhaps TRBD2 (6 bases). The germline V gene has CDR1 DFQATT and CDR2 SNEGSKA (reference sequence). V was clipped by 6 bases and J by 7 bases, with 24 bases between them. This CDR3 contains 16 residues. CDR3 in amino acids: CSAAHRTGTPYGELFF. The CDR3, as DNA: TGCAGTGCCGCCCACCGGACTGGGACTCCTTACGGGGAGCTGTTTTTT.

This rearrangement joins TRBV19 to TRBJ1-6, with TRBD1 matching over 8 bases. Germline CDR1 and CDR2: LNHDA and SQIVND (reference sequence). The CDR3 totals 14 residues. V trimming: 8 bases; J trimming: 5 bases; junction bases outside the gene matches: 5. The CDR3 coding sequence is TGTGCCAGTGGCCCAGGGGGCCATAATTCACCCCTCCACTTT. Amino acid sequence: CASGPGGHNSPLHF.

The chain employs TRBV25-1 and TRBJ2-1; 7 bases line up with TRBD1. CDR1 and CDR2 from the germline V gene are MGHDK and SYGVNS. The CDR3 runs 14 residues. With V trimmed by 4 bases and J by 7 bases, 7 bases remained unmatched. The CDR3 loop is CASSGTGVVNEQFF. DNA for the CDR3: TGTGCCAGCAGTGGTACAGGGGTGGTAAATGAGCAGTTCTTC. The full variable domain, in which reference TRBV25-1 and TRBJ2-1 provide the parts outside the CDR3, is EADIYQTPRYLVIGTGKKITLECSQTMGHDKMYWYQQDPGMELHLIHYSYGVNSTEKGDLSSESTVSRIRTEHFPLTLESARPSHTSQYLCASSGTGVVNEQFFGPGTRLTVL.

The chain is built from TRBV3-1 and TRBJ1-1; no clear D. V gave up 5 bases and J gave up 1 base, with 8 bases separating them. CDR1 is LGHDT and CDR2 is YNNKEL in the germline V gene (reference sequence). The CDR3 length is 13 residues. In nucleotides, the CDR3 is TGTGCCAGCAGCGGAGCCTCGAACACTGAAGCTTTCTTT. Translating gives CASSGASNTEAFF. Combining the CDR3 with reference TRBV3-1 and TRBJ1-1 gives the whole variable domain DTAVSQTPKYLVTQMGNDKSIKCEQNLGHDTMYWYKQDSKKFLKIMFSYNNKELIINETVPNRFSPKSPDKAHLNLHINSLELGDSAVYFCASSGASNTEAFFGQGTRLTVV.

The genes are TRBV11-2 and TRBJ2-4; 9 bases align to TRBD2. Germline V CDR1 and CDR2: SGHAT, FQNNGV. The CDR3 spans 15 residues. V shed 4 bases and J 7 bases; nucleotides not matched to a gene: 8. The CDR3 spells CASSSLAGGRNIQYF. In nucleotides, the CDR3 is TGTGCCAGCAGCTCCTTGGCGGGGGGGAGGAACATTCAGTACTTC.

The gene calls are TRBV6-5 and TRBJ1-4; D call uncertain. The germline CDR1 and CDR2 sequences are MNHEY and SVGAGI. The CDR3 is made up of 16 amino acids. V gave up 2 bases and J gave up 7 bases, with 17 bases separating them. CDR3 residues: CASSYLGQREREKLFF. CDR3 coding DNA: TGTGCCAGCAGTTACCTGGGCCAGAGGGAGCGTGAAAAACTGTTTTTT.

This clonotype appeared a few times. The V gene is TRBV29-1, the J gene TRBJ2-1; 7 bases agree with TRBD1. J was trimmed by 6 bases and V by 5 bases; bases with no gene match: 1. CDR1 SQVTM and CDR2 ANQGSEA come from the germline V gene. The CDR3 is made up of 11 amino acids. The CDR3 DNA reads TGCAGCGTTTACAGGGGCAATGAGCAGTTCTTC. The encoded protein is CSVYRGNEQFF.

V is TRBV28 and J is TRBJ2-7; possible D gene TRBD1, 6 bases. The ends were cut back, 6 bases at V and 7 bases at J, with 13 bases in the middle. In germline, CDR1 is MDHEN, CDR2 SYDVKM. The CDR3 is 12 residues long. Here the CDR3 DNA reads TGTGCCAGCAGCCCACAGGGTTGGGAGCAGTACTTC. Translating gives CASSPQGWEQYF.

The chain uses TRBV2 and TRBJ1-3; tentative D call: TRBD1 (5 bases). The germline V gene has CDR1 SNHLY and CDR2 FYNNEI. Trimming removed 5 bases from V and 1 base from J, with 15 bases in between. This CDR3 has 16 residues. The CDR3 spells CASSWGRSESGNTIYF. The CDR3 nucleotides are TGTGCCAGCAGTTGGGGACGGAGTGAATCTGGAAACACCATATATTTT.

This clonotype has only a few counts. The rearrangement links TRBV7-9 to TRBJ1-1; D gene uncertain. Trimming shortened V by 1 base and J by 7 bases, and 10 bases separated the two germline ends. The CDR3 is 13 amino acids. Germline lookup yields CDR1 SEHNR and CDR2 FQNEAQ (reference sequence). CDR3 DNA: TGTGCCAGCAGCTTAGTATCTGTAGGTGAAGCTTTCTTT. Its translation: CASSLVSVGEAFF. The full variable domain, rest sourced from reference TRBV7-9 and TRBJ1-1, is DTGVSQNPRHKITKRGQNVTFRCDPISEHNRLYWYRQTLGQGPEFLTYFQNEAQLEKSRLLSDRFSAERPKGSFSTLEIQRTEQGDSAMYLCASSLVSVGEAFFGQGTRLTVV.

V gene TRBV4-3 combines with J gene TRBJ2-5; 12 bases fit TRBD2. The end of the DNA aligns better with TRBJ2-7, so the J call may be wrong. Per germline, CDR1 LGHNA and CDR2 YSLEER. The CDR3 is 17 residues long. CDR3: CASSQDLKLAGGYEQYF. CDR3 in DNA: TGCGCCAGCAGCCAAGATCTGAAACTAGCGGGAGGATACGAGCAGTACTTC.

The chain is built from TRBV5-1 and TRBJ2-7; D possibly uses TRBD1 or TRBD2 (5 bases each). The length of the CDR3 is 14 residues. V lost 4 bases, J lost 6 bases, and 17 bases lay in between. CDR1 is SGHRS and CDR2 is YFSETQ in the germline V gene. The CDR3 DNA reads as TGCGCCAGCAGCCCTCGACCTCAGGGACGCGAGCAGTACTTC. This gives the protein CASSPRPQGREQYF. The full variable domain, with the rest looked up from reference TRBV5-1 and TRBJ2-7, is KAGVTQTPRYLIKTRGQQVTLSCSPISGHRSVSWYQQTPGQGLQFLFEYFSETQRNKGNFPGRFSGRQFSNSRSEMNVSTLELGDSALYLCASSPRPQGREQYFGPGTRLTVT.

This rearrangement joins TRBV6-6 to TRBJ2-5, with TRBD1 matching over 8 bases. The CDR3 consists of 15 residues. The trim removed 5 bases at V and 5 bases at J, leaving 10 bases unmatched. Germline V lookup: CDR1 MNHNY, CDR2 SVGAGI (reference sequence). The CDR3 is CASSPPRTGQETQYF. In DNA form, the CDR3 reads TGTGCCAGCAGTCCTCCTCGGACAGGGCAGGAGACCCAGTACTTC.

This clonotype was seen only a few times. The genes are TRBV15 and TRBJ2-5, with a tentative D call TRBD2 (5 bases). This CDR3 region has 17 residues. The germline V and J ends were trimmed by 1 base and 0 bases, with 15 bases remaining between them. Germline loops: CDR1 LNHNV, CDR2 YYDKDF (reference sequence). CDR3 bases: TGTGCCACCAGCAGAGTTCCTAGCTTGAGAAACCAAGAGACCCAGTACTTC. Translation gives CATSRVPSLRNQETQYF.

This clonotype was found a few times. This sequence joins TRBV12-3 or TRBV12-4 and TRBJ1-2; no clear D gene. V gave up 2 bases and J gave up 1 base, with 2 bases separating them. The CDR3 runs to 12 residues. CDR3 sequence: CASSLYNYGYTF. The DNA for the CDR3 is TGTGCCAGCAGTTTATATAACTATGGCTACACCTTC.